This TCR beta chain was documented in a study of T cells in Graves' hyperthyroidism and ophthalmopathy. The study left out patients who had uncontrolled infection, other autoimmune disease, pregnancy or lactation. Amplification yielded TCR beta CDR3 regions, with RNA transcripts as the source. A set of HTBI primers served as the primers for a first-round RT-PCR of the TCR CDR3. TCRdb reprocessed the multiplex PCR reads with MiXCR, giving one entry per CDR3 protein. The table has a few hundred thousand distinct CDR3 sequences, approximately 15% seen once; the top ten hold 5.5% to 7.5%. This sequence was found in a woman aged 25 to 39 with Graves' hyperthyroidism that later progressed to Graves' ophthalmopathy. The sequenced material came from blood.

CDR3: CASSPYYREGDEQFF. The CDR3 bases are TGTGCCAGCAGCCCCTATTACCGTGAGGGGGATGAGCAGTTCTTC. J is TRBJ2-1 and V is TRBV9; possible D gene TRBD1, 6 bases. In germline, CDR1 is SGDLS, CDR2 YYNGEE. There are 15 residues in the CDR3. Trimming cost V 4 bases and J 8 bases, with 19 bases left between them.